The clone carrying this TCR beta chain was observed a handful of times. The target antigen is unknown. This entry belongs to a study of CD8 T cells in ankylosing spondylitis. Points from the study as a whole: The study looked at matched synovial fluid samples from ankylosing spondylitis patients. Disease-linked clones were reported to be significantly enriched there. Within peripheral blood, clones linked to disease were CD8+ and relatively rare. Characteristic, it appeared, of ankylosing spondylitis blood was a TCR beta motif of roughly eight highly homologous variants.

Trimming took 1 base from V and 10 from J, leaving 11 bases between them. The CDR3 is 14 residues long. Using its own MiXCR run on the 5' RACE reads, TCRdb lists one record per CDR3 protein. The sample records 700,000 to 1,000,000 distinct CDR3 sequences, approximately 12% being singletons. Sample: blood, either unsorted or a sorted T cell fraction (not recorded which). The rearrangement joins TRBV12-3 or TRBV12-4 to TRBJ1-6; D may be TRBD1 (5 bases). This sequence originates from a male donor with ankylosing spondylitis. CDR3: CASSLESRDSPLHF. The CDR3 nucleotides are TGTGCCAGCAGTTTAGAGTCCCGGGACTCACCCCTCCACTTT.